This TCR beta chain was captured by sequencing in a study of human T cells and chemical hapten exposure. TCRdb ran MiXCR on the RACE reads and lists one entry per CDR3 protein. The sample records tens of thousands of distinct CDR3 sequences, roughly a tenth being singletons. This clonotype was recorded at least ten times. The CDR3 is 14 amino acids. The V and J ends lost 4 bases and 3 bases respectively, with 12 bases between them. The time point was: pre-sensitization, week 0. Treatment denoted: therapeutic diphenylcyclopropenone sensitization with weekly scalp DPC. The input for sequencing was whole blood, taken in connection with sensitization to the hapten diphenylcyclopropenone (DPC). This receptor was taken from a woman between 35 and 50 years old with alopecia areata. Some clones in this sample may be carry-over from other donors' samples. The chain recombines TRBV12-3 or TRBV12-4 with TRBJ1-1; D remains ambiguous. CDR3 nucleotide sequence: TGTGCCAGCAGTTATGAGGGCGGGTACACTGAAGCTTTCTTT. It yields the protein CASSYEGGYTEAFF.